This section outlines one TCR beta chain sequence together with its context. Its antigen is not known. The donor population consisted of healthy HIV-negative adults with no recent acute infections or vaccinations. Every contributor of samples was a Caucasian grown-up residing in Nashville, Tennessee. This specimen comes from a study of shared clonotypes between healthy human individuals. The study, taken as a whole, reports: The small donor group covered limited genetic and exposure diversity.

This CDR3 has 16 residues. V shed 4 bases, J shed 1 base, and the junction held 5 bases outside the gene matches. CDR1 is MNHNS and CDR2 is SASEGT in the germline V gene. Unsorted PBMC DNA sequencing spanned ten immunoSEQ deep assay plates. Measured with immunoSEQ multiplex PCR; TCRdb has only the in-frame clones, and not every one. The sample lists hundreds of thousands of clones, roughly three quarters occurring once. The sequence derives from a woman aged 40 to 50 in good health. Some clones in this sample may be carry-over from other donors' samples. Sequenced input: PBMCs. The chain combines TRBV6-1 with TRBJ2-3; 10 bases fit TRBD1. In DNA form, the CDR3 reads TGTGCCAGCAGTGGCCGACAGGGGGCTCGCACAGATACGCAGTATTTT. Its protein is CASSGRQGARTDTQYF.